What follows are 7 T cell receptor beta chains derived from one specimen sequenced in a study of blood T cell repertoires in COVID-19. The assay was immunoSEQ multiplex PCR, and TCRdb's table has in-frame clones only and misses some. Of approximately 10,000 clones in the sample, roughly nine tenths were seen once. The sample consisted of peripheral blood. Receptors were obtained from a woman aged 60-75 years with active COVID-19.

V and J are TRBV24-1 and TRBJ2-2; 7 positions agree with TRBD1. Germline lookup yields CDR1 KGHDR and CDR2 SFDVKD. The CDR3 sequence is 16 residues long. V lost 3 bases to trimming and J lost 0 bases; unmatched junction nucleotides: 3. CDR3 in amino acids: CATSDLGQTNTGELFF. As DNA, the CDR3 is TGTGCCACCAGTGATCTGGGACAGACGAACACCGGGGAGCTGTTTTTT.

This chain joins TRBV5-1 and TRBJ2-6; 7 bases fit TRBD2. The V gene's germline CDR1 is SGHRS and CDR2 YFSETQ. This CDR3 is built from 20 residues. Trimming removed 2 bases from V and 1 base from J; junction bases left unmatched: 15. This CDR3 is CASSFSLGEGASSGANVLTF. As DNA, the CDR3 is TGCGCCAGCAGCTTTTCGTTGGGGGAGGGAGCAAGTTCTGGGGCCAACGTCCTGACTTTC.

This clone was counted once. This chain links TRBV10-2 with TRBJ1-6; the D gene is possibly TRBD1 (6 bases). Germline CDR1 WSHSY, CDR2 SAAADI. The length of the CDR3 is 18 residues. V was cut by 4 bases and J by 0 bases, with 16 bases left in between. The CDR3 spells CASSGSDRRSSYNSPLHF. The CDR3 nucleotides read TGCGCCAGCAGTGGCTCGGACAGACGAAGCTCCTATAATTCACCCCTCCACTTT.

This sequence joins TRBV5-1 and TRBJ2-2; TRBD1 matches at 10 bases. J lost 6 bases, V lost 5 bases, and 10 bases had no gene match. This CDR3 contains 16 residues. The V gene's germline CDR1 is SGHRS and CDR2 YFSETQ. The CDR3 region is CASRVVIGTGAGELFF. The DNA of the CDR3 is TGCGCCAGCAGAGTGGTCATTGGGACAGGGGCCGGGGAGCTGTTTTTT. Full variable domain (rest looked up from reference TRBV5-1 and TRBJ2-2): KAGVTQTPRYLIKTRGQQVTLSCSPISGHRSVSWYQQTPGQGLQFLFEYFSETQRNKGNFPGRFSGRQFSNSRSEMNVSTLELGDSALYLCASRVVIGTGAGELFFGEGSRLTVL.

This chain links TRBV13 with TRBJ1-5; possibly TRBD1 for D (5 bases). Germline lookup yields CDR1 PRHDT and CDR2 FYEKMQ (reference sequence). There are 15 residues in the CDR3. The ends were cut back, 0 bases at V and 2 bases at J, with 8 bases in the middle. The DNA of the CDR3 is TGTGCCAGCAGCTTAGGGGGGGGTGGCAATCAGCCCCAGCATTTT. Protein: CASSLGGGGNQPQHF.

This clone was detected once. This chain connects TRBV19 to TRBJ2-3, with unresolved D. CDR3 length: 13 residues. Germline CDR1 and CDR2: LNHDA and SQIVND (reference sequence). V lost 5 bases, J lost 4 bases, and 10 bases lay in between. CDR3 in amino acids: CASSPTLADTQYF. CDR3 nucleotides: TGTGCCAGTAGTCCGACCCTAGCAGATACGCAGTATTTT.

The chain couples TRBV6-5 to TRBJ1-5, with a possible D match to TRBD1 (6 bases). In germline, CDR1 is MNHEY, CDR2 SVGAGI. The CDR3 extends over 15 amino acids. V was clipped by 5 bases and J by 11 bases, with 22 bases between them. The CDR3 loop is CASSPRWGGGWSQHF. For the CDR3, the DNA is TGTGCCAGCAGTCCCCGCTGGGGAGGGGGTTGGTCCCAGCATTTT.